A selection of T cell receptor beta chains follows, all from one sample in a study of identical twins. Each CDR3 protein is one row after TCRdb ran MiXCR on the 5' RACE reads. The sample has under 450,000 distinct CDR3 sequences; about 18% are singletons. Sequencing was done on a sample of naive T cells sorted from blood. All receptors derive from a man aged 50 or older in good health. Both conserved end residues are part of each CDR3. D genes are given only for firm matches. Not every row has a clone size; where given, it reads once, few, many or a size class.

many,TRBJ2-3,TRBV7-9,NA,CATSRLLAQVTQYF,TGTGCCACCAGCCGACTACTAGCCCAAGTTACGCAGTATTTT
NA,TRBJ1-4,TRBV5-5,NA,CASSLGQGPTNEKLFF,TGTGCCAGCAGCTTGGGGCAGGGGCCAACTAATGAAAAACTGTTTTTT
many,TRBJ2-7,TRBV20-1,TRBD1,CSARAMTGLGEQYF,TGCAGTGCTAGAGCTATGACAGGGCTCGGCGAGCAGTACTTC
NA,TRBJ2-1,TRBV5-1,NA,CASSGRDERNEQFF,TGCGCCAGCAGCGGACGGGACGAGCGAAATGAGCAGTTCTTC
NA,TRBJ1-1,TRBV3-1,NA,CASSPRQQGKNTEAFF,TGTGCCAGCAGCCCCAGACAGCAGGGGAAGAACACTGAAGCTTTCTTT
few,TRBJ2-2,TRBV7-6,NA,CASSFAAGNTGELFF,TGTGCCAGCAGCTTCGCGGCGGGAAACACCGGGGAGCTGTTTTTT
many,TRBJ1-5,TRBV7-2,NA,CASSLVSRGHQPQHF,TGTGCCAGCAGCTTAGTGTCGCGAGGCCATCAGCCCCAGCATTTT
NA,TRBJ2-7,TRBV28,NA,CASTVRDEQYF,TGTGCCAGCACCGTACGGGACGAGCAGTACTTC
NA,TRBJ2-1,TRBV4-2,NA,CASSNRDPENEQFF,TGTGCCAGCAGCAACAGGGACCCAGAGAATGAGCAGTTCTTC
many,TRBJ2-7,TRBV6-1,TRBD2,CASSPRSGTSGRVRDEQYF,TGTGCCAGCAGTCCTCGCTCGGGGACTAGCGGGAGGGTTCGAGACGAGCAGTACTTC
NA,TRBJ2-3,TRBV5-1,NA,CASSFYAGAGNTQYF,TGCGCCAGCAGCTTTTACGCTGGGGCCGGAAATACGCAGTATTTT
NA,TRBJ2-3,TRBV2,NA,CASSGLAHTQYF,TGTGCCAGCAGTGGACTGGCGCATACGCAGTATTTT
NA,TRBJ1-2,TRBV11-2,NA,CASSRTGGSIGYTF,TGTGCCAGCAGCCGTACGGGGGGATCTATTGGCTACACCTTC
NA,TRBJ1-5,TRBV12-3/TRBV12-4,NA,CASSWGQDNQPQHF,TGTGCCAGCAGCTGGGGGCAGGACAATCAGCCCCAGCATTTT
few,TRBJ2-5,TRBV6-5,NA,CASSYNLGHQETQYF,TGTGCCAGCAGTTATAATCTGGGCCACCAAGAGACCCAGTACTTC
few,TRBJ2-2,TRBV27,NA,CASSLWRTGELFF,TGTGCCAGCAGTTTATGGAGGACCGGGGAGCTGTTTTTT
NA,TRBJ2-7,TRBV7-2,TRBD2,CASSLAFSGRWEQYF,TGTGCCAGCAGCTTAGCGTTTAGCGGGAGGTGGGAGCAGTACTTC
many,TRBJ2-5,TRBV6-1,TRBD2,CASSYSGSLQTQYF,TGTGCCAGCTCGTATAGCGGGAGTCTCCAGACCCAGTACTTC
NA,TRBJ1-2,TRBV27,TRBD1,CASKLGQGLGGYTF,TGTGCCAGCAAACTTGGACAGGGTTTGGGTGGCTACACCTTC
NA,TRBJ2-1,TRBV12-3/TRBV12-4,TRBD2,CASSPAGTSGRSEQFF,TGTGCCAGCAGCCCGGCCGGGACTAGCGGGAGAAGTGAGCAGTTCTTC
NA,TRBJ2-7,TRBV5-1,NA,CASSFGNYEQYF,TGCGCCAGCAGCTTTGGGAACTACGAGCAGTACTTC
NA,TRBJ1-3,TRBV6-1,NA,CASSVRDDSGNTTYF,TGTGCCAGCAGTGTACGTGACGACTCTGGAAACACCACATATTTT
NA,TRBJ2-5,TRBV9,TRBD2,CASSGSGVETQYF,TGTGCCAGCAGTGGTAGCGGGGTTGAGACCCAGTACTTC
many,TRBJ2-3,TRBV4-2,NA,CASSPPSGDTQYF,TGTGCCAGCAGCCCCCCTTCGGGAGATACGCAGTATTTT
many,TRBJ2-3,TRBV4-2,NA,CASSVKDTQYF,TGTGCCAGCAGTGTGAAAGATACGCAGTATTTT
few,TRBJ2-3,TRBV20-1,NA,CSASRTSAGDTQYF,TGCAGTGCTAGCCGGACGTCCGCCGGGGATACGCAGTATTTT